This T cell receptor beta chain was observed in a study of CD8+ T cells in alopecia areata. This clone was found once. Its antigen is currently unknown. This CDR3 is 13 amino acids long. Germline V gene sequence: CDR1 SGHRS, CDR2 YFSETQ. V lost 4 bases, J lost 2 bases, and 9 bases lay in between. Following RNA extraction, reverse transcription yielded cDNA that acted as the sequencing template. Assay: immunoSEQ multiplex PCR; the TCRdb copy retains only in-frame clones and omits some. This table has about 110,000 clones, roughly 64% appearing once. Overall study findings and caveats: Resident alphabeta T-cell populations of normal skin are likewise subject to sequencing in scalp samples. Patients shared TCRs less clearly than mice did, possibly for HLA-related reasons. Elevated clonality characterized lesional scalp relative to normal scalp, particularly in alopecia totalis/universalis.

The V gene is TRBV5-1, the J gene TRBJ1-2; D possibly corresponds to TRBD1 (5 bases). This sequence was found in a human donor in good health. The sequencing input was CD8+ T cells sorted from blood. CDR3 sequence: CASSARGNYGYTF. The CDR3 DNA reads as TGCGCCAGCAGCGCTCGGGGGAACTATGGCTACACCTTC. Combining the CDR3 with reference TRBV5-1 and TRBJ1-2 gives the whole variable domain KAGVTQTPRYLIKTRGQQVTLSCSPISGHRSVSWYQQTPGQGLQFLFEYFSETQRNKGNFPGRFSGRQFSNSRSEMNVSTLELGDSALYLCASSARGNYGYTFGSGTRLTVV.